This T cell receptor beta chain was captured in a study of technical replicates of blood from a handful of donors. Here immunoSEQ multiplex PCR was the method, and the copy in TCRdb shows in-frame clones only, minus some. The table lists around 61,000 clones, 97% of them singletons, with over 0.15% in the top ten. Germline values: CDR1 SGHTA, CDR2 FQGNSA. The V end was cut by 5 bases, the J end by 0 bases, with 17 bases between. The CDR3 covers 17 residues. This chain links TRBV7-2 with TRBJ1-5, with a tentative D call TRBD1 (6 bases). The receptor's source is a human donor in good health. The sample comprised T cells isolated from PBMCs. This chain's CDR3 is CASSRISGDYSNQPQHF. In nucleotides, the CDR3 is TGTGCCAGCAGCAGAATTTCAGGGGATTATAGCAATCAGCCCCAGCATTTT.